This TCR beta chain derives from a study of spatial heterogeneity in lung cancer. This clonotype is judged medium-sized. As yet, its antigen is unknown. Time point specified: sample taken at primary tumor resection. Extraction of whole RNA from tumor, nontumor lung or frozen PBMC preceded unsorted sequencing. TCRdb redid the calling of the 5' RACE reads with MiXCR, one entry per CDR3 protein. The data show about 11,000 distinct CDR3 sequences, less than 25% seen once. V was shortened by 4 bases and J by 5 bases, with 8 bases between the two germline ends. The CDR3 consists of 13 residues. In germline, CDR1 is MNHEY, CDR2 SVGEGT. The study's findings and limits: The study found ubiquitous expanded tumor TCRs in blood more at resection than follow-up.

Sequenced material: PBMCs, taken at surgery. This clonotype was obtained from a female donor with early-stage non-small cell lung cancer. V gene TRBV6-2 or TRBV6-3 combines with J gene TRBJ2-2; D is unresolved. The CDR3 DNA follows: TGTGCCAGCAGTTCTCTGGAGACCGGGGAGCTGTTTTTT. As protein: CASSSLETGELFF.